These T cell receptor beta chains were read from a single sample in a study of PD-1 blockade in classical Hodgkin lymphoma. The assay was immunoSEQ multiplex PCR, and TCRdb's table has in-frame clones only and misses some. The sample consists of 20,000 to 25,000 clones, 81% of them appearing once. Sequences were derived from peripheral blood mononuclear cells (PBMCs), sampled before the second cycle of nivolumab. The source of these receptors is a human donor with classical Hodgkin lymphoma. The CDR3 runs from the conserved cysteine through the conserved F or W. A D gene is named only where the DNA matches it firmly. Size is omitted from some rows. Given values are once, few, many or a class for expanded clones.

size	V	J	D	CDR3	DNA
-	TRBV20-1	TRBJ2-1	-	CSARAYNEQFF	TGCAGTGCAAGGGCGTACAATGAGCAGTTCTTC
-	TRBV9	TRBJ2-3	TRBD2	CASSVDAPMTSLDTQYF	TGTGCCAGCAGCGTAGACGCCCCCATGACTAGCCTGGATACGCAGTATTTT
once	TRBV29-1	TRBJ2-2	TRBD2	CSYRGAGVDGELFF	TGCAGCTATCGAGGGGCGGGAGTGGACGGGGAGCTGTTTTTT
-	TRBV2	TRBJ2-5	-	CASSEGYSETQYF	TGTGCCAGCAGTGAAGGCTATTCAGAGACCCAGTACTTC
-	TRBV6-4	TRBJ2-5	TRBD1	CASVPSSWGDRKQETQYF	TGTGCCAGCGTACCCTCGAGCTGGGGGGACAGGAAACAAGAGACCCAGTACTTC
few	TRBV2	TRBJ1-2	TRBD1	CASLSGGRGYTF	TGTGCCAGCCTTTCAGGGGGCCGTGGCTACACCTTC
-	TRBV10-1	TRBJ2-2	-	CASSEVSGIRELFF	TGCGCCAGCAGTGAGGTCTCGGGTATCCGGGAGCTGTTTTTT
-	TRBV5-1	TRBJ1-1	-	CASSLMHQSTEAFF	TGCGCCAGCAGCTTGATGCACCAGAGCACTGAAGCTTTCTTT
-	TRBV9	TRBJ1-2	-	CASSPYGDLANYGYTF	TGTGCCAGCAGCCCCTATGGGGACCTGGCTAACTATGGCTACACCTTC
-	TRBV5-6	TRBJ1-4	-	CASSFSGEKLFF	TGTGCCAGCAGCTTTTCCGGGGAAAAACTGTTTTTT
-	TRBV9	TRBJ2-3	-	CASSGEDFSSTDTQYF	TGTGCCAGCAGCGGAGAGGACTTCAGCAGCACAGATACGCAGTATTTT
-	TRBV5-1	TRBJ1-2	TRBD1	CASSFGDRGPLANYGYTF	TGCGCCAGCAGCTTCGGCGACAGGGGGCCCTTAGCTAACTATGGCTACACCTTC
-	TRBV7-9	TRBJ2-1	TRBD2	CASSPGGGPSYNEQFF	TGTGCCAGCTCACCCGGGGGGGGCCCCTCTTACAATGAGCAGTTCTTC
-	TRBV7-3	TRBJ2-1	-	CASSLRLRREGQGVYNEQFF	TGTGCCAGCAGCTTAAGGTTGCGTCGGGAGGGCCAGGGGGTTTACAATGAGCAGTTCTTC
-	TRBV11-2	TRBJ1-1	-	CASSLGQWQDLTVNTEAFF	TGTGCCAGCAGCTTAGGTCAGTGGCAGGATCTTACAGTGAACACTGAAGCTTTCTTT
-	TRBV5-1	TRBJ1-1	TRBD1	CASSLVLSGQVYTEAFF	TGCGCCAGCAGCTTGGTGTTATCGGGACAGGTCTACACTGAAGCTTTCTTT
-	TRBV19	TRBJ1-3	-	CASSSGRGETGNTIYF	TGTGCCAGTAGTTCTGGACGTGGGGAAACTGGAAACACCATATATTTT